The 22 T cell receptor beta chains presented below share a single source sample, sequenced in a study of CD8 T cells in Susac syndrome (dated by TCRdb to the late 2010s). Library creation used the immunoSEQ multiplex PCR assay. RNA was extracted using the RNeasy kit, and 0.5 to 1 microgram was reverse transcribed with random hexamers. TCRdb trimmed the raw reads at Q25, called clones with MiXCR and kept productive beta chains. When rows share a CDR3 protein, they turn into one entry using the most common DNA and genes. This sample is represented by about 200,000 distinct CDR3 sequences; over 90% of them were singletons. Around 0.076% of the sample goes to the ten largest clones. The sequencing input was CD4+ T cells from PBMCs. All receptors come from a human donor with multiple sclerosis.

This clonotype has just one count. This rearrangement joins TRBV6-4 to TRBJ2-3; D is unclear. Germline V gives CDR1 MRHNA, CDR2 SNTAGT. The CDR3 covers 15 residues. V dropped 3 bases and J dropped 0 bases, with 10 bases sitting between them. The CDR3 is CASSEQPASTDTQYF. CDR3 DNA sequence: TGTGCCAGCAGTGAACAGCCAGCTAGCACAGATACGCAGTATTTT.

DNA for the CDR3: TGTGCCTGGAGTGTAGGCCCATCCACTGAAGCTTTCTTT. It translates to CAWSVGPSTEAFF. The gene calls are TRBV30 and TRBJ1-1; D gene uncertain. Between the trimmed V and J ends, which lost 0 bases and 4 bases, there was a span of 9 bases. This CDR3 comprises 13 residues. Germline assignment: CDR1 GTSNPN and CDR2 SVGIG (reference sequence).

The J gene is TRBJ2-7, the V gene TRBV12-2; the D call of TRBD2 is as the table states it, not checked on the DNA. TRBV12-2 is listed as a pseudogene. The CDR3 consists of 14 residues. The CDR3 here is CASRSYTIAGEQYV. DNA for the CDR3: TGTGCAAGTCGCTCATATACTATAGCGGGGGAGCAGTACGTC.

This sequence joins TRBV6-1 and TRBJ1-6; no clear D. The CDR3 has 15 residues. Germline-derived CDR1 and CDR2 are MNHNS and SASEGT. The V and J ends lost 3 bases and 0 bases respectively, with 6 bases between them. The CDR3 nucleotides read TGTGCCAGCAGTGAGGGTCGCTCCTATAATTCACCCCTCCACTTT. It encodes CASSEGRSYNSPLHF.

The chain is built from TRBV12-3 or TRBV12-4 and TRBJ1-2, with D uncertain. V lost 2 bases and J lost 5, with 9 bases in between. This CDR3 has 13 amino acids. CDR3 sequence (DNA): TGTGCCAGCAGTTTACGGGGTGGATATGGCTACACCTTC. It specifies CASSLRGGYGYTF.

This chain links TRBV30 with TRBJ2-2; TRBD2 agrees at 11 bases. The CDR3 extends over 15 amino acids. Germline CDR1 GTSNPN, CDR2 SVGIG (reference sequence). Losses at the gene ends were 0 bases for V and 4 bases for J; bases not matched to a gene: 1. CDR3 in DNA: TGTGCCTGGAGTGTCCTAGCGGGGGGCACCGGGGAGCTGTTTTTT. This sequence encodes CAWSVLAGGTGELFF.

CDR3 bases: TGCAGTGCTAGAGAAGACAGAGACTATGGCTACACCTTC. As protein: CSAREDRDYGYTF. The chain uses TRBV20-1 and TRBJ1-2, with a tentative D call TRBD1 (5 bases). Trimming removed 0 bases from V and 3 bases from J, with 8 bases in between. The CDR3 contains 13 residues. CDR1 is DFQATT and CDR2 is SNEGSKA in the germline V gene (reference sequence).

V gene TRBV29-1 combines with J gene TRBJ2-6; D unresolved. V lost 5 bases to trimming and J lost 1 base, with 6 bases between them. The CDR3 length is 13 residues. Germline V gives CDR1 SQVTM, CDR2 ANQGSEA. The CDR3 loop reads CSVQRSGANVLTF. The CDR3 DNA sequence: TGCAGCGTTCAACGGTCTGGGGCCAACGTCCTGACTTTC.

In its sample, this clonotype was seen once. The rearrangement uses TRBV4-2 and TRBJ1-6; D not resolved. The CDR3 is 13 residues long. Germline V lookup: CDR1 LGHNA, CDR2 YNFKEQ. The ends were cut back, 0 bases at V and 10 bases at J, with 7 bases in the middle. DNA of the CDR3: TGTGCCAGCAGCCAAGATTCTCGGTCACCCCTCCACTTT. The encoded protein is CASSQDSRSPLHF.

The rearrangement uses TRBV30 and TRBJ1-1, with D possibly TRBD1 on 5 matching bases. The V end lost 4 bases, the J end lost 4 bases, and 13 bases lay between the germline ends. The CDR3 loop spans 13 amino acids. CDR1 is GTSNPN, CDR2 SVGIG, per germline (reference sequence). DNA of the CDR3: TGTGCCTGGAAGAAGGGAGGGGCCACTGAAGCTTTCTTT. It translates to CAWKKGGATEAFF.

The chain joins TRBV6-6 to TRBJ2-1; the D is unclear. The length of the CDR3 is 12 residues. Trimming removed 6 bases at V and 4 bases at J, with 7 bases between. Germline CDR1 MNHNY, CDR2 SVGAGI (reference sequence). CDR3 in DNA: TGTGCCAGCAGCGGGTGGTACAATGAGCAGTTCTTC. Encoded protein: CASSGWYNEQFF.

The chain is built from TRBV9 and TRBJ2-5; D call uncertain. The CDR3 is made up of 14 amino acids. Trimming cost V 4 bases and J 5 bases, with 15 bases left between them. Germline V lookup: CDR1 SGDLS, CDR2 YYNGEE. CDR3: CASSSSQPGETQYF. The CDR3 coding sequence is TGTGCCAGCAGCAGTAGTCAACCCGGGGAGACCCAGTACTTC.

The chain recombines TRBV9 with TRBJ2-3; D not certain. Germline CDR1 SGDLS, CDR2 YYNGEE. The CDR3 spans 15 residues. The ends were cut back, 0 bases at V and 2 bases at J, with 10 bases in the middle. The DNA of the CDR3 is TGTGCCAGCAGCGTAGTAGACCTTTACACAGATACGCAGTATTTT. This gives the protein CASSVVDLYTDTQYF.

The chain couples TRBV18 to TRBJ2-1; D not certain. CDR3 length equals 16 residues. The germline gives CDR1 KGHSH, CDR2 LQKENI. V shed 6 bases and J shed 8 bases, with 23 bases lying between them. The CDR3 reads CASSPNWAKRRDEQFF. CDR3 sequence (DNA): TGTGCCAGCTCGCCTAACTGGGCCAAACGTAGGGATGAGCAGTTCTTC.

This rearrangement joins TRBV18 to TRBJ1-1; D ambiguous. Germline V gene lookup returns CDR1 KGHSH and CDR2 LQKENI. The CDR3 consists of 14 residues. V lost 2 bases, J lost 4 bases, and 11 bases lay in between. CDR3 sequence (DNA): TGTGCCAGCTCACCATCCCCCGAAATCACTGAAGCTTTCTTT. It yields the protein CASSPSPEITEAFF.

CDR3: CASSLRTGYTDTQYF. As DNA, the CDR3 is TGTGCCAGCAGCCTGAGGACAGGGTACACAGATACGCAGTATTTT. The chain carries TRBV7-9 and TRBJ2-3; 8 bases map to TRBD1. The germline gives CDR1 SEHNR, CDR2 FQNEAQ (reference sequence). The CDR3 loop spans 15 amino acids. V trimming: 5 bases; J trimming: 2 bases; junction bases outside the gene matches: 6.

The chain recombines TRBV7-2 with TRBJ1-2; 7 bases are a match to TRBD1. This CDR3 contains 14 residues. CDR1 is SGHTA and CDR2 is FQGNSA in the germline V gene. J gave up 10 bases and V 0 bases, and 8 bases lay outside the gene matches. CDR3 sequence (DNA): TGTGCCAGCAGCTTAGCGCGGGACAGTCTTGACTACACCTTC. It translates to CASSLARDSLDYTF. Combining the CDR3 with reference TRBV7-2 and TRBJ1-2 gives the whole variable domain GAGVSQSPSNKVTEKGKDVELRCDPISGHTALYWYRQSLGQGLEFLIYFQGNSAPDKSGLPSDRFSAERTGGSVSTLTIQRTQQEDSAVYLCASSLARDSLDYTFGSGTRLTVV.

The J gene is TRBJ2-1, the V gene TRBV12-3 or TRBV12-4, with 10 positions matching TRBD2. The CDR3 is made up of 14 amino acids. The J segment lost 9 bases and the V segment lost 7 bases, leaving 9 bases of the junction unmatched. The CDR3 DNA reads TGTGCCAGCATTCAAGCGGGGGGGCGTCGTGAGCAGTTCTTC. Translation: CASIQAGGRREQFF.

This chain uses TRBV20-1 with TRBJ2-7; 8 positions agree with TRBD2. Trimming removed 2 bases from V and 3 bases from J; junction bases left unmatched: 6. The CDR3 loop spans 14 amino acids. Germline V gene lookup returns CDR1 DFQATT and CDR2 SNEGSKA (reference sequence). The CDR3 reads CSARSPGGLYEQYF. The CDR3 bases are TGCAGTGCTAGATCCCCGGGGGGGCTCTACGAGCAGTACTTC.

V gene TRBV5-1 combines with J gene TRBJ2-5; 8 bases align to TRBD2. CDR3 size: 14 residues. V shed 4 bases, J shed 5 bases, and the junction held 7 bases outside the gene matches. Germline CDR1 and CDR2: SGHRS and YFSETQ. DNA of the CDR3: TGCGCCAGCAGCATCTATAGCGGGGAGGAGACCCAGTACTTC. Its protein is CASSIYSGEETQYF.

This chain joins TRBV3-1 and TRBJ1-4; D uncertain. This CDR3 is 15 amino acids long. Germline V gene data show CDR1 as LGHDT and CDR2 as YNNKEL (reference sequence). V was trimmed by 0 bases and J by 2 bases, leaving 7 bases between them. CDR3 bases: TGTGCCAGCAGCCAAGATCCAGTCACTAATGAAAAACTGTTTTTT. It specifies CASSQDPVTNEKLFF.

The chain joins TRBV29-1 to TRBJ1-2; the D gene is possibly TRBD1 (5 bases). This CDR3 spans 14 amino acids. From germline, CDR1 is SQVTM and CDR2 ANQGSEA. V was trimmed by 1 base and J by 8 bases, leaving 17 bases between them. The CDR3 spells CSVEGSDRLVGYTF. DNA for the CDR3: TGCAGCGTTGAAGGGTCCGACAGATTGGTGGGCTACACCTTC. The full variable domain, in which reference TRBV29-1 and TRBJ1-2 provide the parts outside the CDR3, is SAVISQKPSRDICQRGTSLTIQCQVDSQVTMMFWYRQQPGQSLTLIATANQGSEATYESGFVIDKFPISRPNLTFSTLTVSNMSPEDSSIYLCSVEGSDRLVGYTFGSGTRLTVV.